This T cell receptor (beta chain) is from a study of regulatory T cells in long-lasting Graves disease. Turning to the study itself: Antithyroid drug exposure in newly diagnosed Graves' patients had lasted under 3 months. Points from the study as a whole: Persistent disease favored TRBV28, TRBJ1-2 and TRBJ2-5.

This sample's time point: newly diagnosed GD, antithyroid drugs for less than 3 months. The TCR library used RNA extracted from PBMCs. Remarks on this clonotype: What it binds is not known.

The CDR3 spans 15 residues. Germline lookup yields CDR1 LGHNA and CDR2 YSLEER. V dropped 3 bases and J dropped 8 bases, with 14 bases sitting between them. Investigators prepared the TCR beta libraries by applying iRepertoire HTBI primers and Arm-PCR of CDR3 regions. Via MiXCR, TCRdb re-called the multiplex PCR reads, giving one row per CDR3 protein. The table records around 320,000 distinct CDR3 sequences, over 15% of them present only once. The same data also contributed to another study, on T cells in Graves' hyperthyroidism and ophthalmopathy. This second report adds: Patients were aged 18 to 65, had disease duration under 2 months, and had newly diagnosed hyperthyroidism.

V usage is TRBV4-3 and J usage is TRBJ1-6; D ambiguous. This TCR derives from a man aged 35-49 years with Graves disease. The sequencing here drew on peripheral blood mononuclear cells (PBMCs), taken at new diagnosis, from a patient treated with antithyroid drugs. The CDR3 spells CASSHTSGYYSPLHF. CDR3 nucleotides: TGCGCCAGCAGCCATACGTCGGGGTATTATTCACCCCTCCACTTT.